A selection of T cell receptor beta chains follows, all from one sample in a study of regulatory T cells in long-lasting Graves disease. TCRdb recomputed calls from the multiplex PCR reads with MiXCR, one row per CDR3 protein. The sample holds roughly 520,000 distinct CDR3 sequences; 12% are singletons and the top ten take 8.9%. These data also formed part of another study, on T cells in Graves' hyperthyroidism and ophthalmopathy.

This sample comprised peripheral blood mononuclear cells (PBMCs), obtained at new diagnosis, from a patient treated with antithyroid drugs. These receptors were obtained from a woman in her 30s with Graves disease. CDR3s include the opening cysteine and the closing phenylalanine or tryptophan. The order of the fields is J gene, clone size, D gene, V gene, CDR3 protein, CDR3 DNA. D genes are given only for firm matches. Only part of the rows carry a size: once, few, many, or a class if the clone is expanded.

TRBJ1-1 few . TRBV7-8 CASSFRMGRTDTEAFF TGTGCCAGCAGCTTTCGAATGGGGAGGACAGACACTGAAGCTTTCTTT
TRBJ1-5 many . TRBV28 CAIPVGVMLGSNQPQHF TGTGCCATTCCTGTAGGGGTCATGCTTGGGAGCAATCAGCCCCAGCATTTT
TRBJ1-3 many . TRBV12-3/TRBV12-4 CASSFAEGNTIYF TGTGCCAGCAGTTTTGCCGAAGGAAACACCATATATTTT
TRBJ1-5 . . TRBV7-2 CASSLDVQPQHF TGTGCCAGCAGTTTAGACGTACAGCCCCAGCATTTT
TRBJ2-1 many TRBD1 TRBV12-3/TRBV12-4 CASSPGTERREQFF TGTGCCAGCAGCCCCGGGACAGAGAGGCGTGAGCAGTTCTTC
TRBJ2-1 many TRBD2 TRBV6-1 CASSERGEGYNEQFF TGTGCCAGCAGTGAACGGGGGGAGGGCTACAATGAGCAGTTCTTC
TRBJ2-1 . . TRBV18 CASSPLWMSGNGQFF TGTGCCAGCTCACCACTATGGATGTCCGGGAATGGGCAGTTCTTC
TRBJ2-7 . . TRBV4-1 CASSRDPTYEQYF TGCGCCAGCAGCCGGGACCCTACCTACGAGCAGTACTTC
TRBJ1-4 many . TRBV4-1 CASSPLIGGYEKLFF TGCGCCAGCAGCCCTTTAATTGGGGGGTATGAAAAACTGTTTTTT
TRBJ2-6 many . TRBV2 CASSAQGTNVLTF TGTGCCAGCAGTGCCCAGGGAACTAACGTCCTGACTTTC
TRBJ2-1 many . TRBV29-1 CSPGDYNEQFF TGCAGCCCGGGGGACTACAATGAGCAGTTCTTC
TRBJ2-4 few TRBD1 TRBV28 CASSTLRGQPQYF TGTGCCAGCAGTACCCTCAGGGGGCAGCCTCAGTACTTC
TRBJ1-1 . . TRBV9 CASSPFMNTEAFF TGTGCCAGCAGCCCCTTCATGAACACTGAAGCTTTCTTT
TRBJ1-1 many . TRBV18 CASSPENTEAFF TGTGCCAGCTCCCCAGAGAACACTGAAGCTTTCTTT
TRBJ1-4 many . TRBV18 CASSTIPTFDEKLFF TGTGCCAGCTCAACCATCCCTACGTTTGATGAAAAACTGTTTTTT
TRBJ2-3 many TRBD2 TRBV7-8 CASSASTSGRATDTQYF TGTGCCAGCAGCGCCTCAACTAGCGGGAGGGCAACAGATACGCAGTATTTT